This T cell receptor (beta chain) originates from a study of shared clonotypes between healthy human individuals. At deep level, the assay was performed. Generated by immunoSEQ multiplex PCR, the TCRdb table keeps only in-frame clones and is missing some. The sample has approximately 1.1 million clones, more than 75% seen once. Regarding this clone: Its antigen remains unknown.

Overall study findings and caveats: In this cohort, only blood was sampled, and tissue repertoires likely differ.

The germline gives CDR1 SSHAT, CDR2 FNYEAQ (reference sequence). The V and J ends lost 5 bases and 8 bases, in that order; junction bases with no gene match: 13. The CDR3 contains 16 residues. The rearrangement joins TRBV7-7 to TRBJ2-1; 9 bases map to TRBD2. The sample consisted of memory CD4+ T cells from PBMCs. Subset indicated: CD45RA-negative fraction. This TCR came from a man aged 18 to 30 in good health. Some clones in this sample may be carry-over from other donors' samples. CDR3 coding DNA: TGTGCCAGCAGCCGGTCAGGCGGGAGGGCCGTTGATGAGCAGTTCTTC. Translated, it gives CASSRSGGRAVDEQFF.